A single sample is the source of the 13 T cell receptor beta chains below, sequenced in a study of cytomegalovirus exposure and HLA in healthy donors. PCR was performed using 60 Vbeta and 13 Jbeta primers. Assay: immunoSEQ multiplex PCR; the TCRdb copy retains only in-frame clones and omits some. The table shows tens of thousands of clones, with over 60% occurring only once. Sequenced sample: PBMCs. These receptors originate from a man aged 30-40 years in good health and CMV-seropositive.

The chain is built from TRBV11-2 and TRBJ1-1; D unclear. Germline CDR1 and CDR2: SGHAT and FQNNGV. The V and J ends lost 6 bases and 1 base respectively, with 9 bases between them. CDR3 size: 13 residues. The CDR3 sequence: CASRRDSNTEAFF. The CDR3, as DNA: TGTGCCAGCAGAAGAGATTCGAACACTGAAGCTTTCTTT.

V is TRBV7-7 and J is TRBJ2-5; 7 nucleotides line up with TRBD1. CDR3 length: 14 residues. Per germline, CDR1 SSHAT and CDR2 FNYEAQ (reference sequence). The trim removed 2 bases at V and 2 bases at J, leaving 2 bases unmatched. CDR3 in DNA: TGTGCCAGCAGCTTAACCAGGGGGCAAGAGACCCAGTACTTC. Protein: CASSLTRGQETQYF.

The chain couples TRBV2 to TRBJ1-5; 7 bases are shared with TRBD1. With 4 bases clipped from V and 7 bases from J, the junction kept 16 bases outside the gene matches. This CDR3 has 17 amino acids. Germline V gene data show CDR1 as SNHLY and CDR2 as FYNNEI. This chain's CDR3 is CASSAWVGAGGRQPQHF. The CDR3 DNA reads TGTGCCAGCAGTGCCTGGGTGGGGGCAGGGGGAAGGCAGCCCCAGCATTTT.

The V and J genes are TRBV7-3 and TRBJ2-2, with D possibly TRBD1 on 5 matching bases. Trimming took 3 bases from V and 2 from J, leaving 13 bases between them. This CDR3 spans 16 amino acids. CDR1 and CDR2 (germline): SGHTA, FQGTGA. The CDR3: CASSFTDSRNTGELFF. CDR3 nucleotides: TGTGCCAGCAGCTTTACCGACAGTAGAAACACCGGGGAGCTGTTTTTT. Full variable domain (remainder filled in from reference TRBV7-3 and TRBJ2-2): GAGVSQTPSNKVTEKGKYVELRCDPISGHTALYWYRQSLGQGPEFLIYFQGTGAADDSGLPNDRFFAVRPEGSVSTLKIQRTERGDSAVYLCASSFTDSRNTGELFFGEGSRLTVL.

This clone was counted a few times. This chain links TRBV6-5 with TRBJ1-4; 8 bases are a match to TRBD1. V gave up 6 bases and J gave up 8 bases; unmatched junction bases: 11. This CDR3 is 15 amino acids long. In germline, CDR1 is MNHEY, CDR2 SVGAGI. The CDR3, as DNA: TGTGCCAGCAGATCCTCACAGGGGGGGTTCGAAAAACTGTTTTTT. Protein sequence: CASRSSQGGFEKLFF.

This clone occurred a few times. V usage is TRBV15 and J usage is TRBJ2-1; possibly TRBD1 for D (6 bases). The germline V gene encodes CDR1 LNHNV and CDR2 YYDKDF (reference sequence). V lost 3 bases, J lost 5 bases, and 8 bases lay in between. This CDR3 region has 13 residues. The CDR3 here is CATSRTGNNEQFF. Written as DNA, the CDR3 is TGTGCCACCAGCAGGACAGGAAACAATGAGCAGTTCTTC.

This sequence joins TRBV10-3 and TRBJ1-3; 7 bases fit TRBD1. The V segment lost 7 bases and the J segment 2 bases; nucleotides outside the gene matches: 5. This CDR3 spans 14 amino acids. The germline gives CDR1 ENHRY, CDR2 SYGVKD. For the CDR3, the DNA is TGTGCCATCACTCCGACAGGGACTGGAAACACCATATATTTT. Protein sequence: CAITPTGTGNTIYF.

In DNA, the CDR3 is TGTGCCAGCAGAAGGGAGGGAGACATTCAGTACTTC. This gives the protein CASRREGDIQYF. The J gene is TRBJ2-4, the V gene TRBV2; 7 bases match TRBD2. The trim removed 6 bases at V and 8 bases at J, leaving 4 bases unmatched. Germline CDR1 reads SNHLY; CDR2 reads FYNNEI. CDR3 length equals 12 residues.

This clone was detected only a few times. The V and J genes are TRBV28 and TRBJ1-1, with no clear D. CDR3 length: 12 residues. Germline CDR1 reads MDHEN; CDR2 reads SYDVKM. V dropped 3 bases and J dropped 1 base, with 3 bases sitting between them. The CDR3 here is CASSFRNTEAFF. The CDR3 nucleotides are TGTGCCAGCAGTTTCCGGAACACTGAAGCTTTCTTT.

This chain's CDR3 is CASSEGLATDTQYF. CDR3 nucleotides: TGTGCCAGCAGTGAGGGACTAGCCACAGATACGCAGTATTTT. This chain uses TRBV6-4 with TRBJ2-3; 9 positions agree with TRBD2. V shed 3 bases and J 2 bases; nucleotides not matched to a gene: 0. The germline V gene has CDR1 MRHNA and CDR2 SNTAGT. CDR3 length: 14 amino acids.

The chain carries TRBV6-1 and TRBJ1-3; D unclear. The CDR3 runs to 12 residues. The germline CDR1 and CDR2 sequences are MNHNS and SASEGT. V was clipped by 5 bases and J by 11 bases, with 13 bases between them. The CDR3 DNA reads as TGTGCCAGCAGTACGAATACAATCGCCATATATTTT. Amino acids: CASSTNTIAIYF.

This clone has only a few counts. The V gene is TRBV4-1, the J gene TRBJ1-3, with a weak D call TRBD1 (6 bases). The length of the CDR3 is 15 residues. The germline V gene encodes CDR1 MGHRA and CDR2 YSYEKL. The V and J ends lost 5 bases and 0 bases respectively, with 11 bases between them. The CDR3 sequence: CASSKGHLSGNTIYF. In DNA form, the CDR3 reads TGCGCCAGCAGCAAGGGACATCTCTCTGGAAACACCATATATTTT.

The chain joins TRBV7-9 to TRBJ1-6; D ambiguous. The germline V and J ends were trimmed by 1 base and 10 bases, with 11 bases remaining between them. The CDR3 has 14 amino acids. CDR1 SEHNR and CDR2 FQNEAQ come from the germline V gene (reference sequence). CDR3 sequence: CASSLGREESPLHF. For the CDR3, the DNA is TGTGCCAGCAGCTTAGGCCGAGAGGAATCACCCCTCCACTTT.